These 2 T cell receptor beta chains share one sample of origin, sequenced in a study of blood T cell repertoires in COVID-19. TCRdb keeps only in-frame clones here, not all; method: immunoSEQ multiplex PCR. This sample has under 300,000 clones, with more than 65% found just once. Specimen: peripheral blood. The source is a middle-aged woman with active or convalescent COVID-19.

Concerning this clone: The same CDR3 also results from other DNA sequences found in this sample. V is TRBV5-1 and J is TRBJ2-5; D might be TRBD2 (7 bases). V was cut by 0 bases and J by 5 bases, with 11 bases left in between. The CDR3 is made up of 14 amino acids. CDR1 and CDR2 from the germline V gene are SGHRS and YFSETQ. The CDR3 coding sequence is TGCGCCAGCAGCTTGGCGGGGGGCGGGGAGACCCAGTACTTC. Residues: CASSLAGGGETQYF.

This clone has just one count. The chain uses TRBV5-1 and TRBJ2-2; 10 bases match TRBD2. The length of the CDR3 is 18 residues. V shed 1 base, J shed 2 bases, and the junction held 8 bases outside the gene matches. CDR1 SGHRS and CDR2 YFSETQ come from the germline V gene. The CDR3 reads CASSLNMLAGANTGELFF. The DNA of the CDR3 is TGCGCCAGCAGCTTGAATATGCTAGCGGGGGCAAACACCGGGGAGCTGTTTTTT.